Below, 29 T cell receptor beta chains from the same sample are listed, as sequenced in a study of regulatory T cells in long-lasting Graves disease. The time point is: newly diagnosed GD, antithyroid drugs for less than 3 months. Isolated PBMC RNA provided the starting material for the TCR library. The TCR beta library used iRepertoire HTBI primers with Arm-PCR amplification of CDR3. One entry per CDR3 protein, called by TCRdb with MiXCR from the multiplex PCR reads. The data contain 240,000 or so distinct CDR3 sequences, around 20% of them singletons. The source was peripheral blood mononuclear cells (PBMCs), collected at new diagnosis, from a patient treated with antithyroid drugs. The receptors were sampled from a female donor with Graves disease.

Only a few counts were recorded for this clonotype. V is TRBV7-2 and J is TRBJ2-7; 8 nucleotides align to TRBD2. The ends lost 6 bases at V and 5 bases at J; junction bases unmatched: 12. The CDR3 has 15 amino acids. CDR1 and CDR2 from the germline V gene are SGHTA and FQGNSA. CDR3 amino acids: CASSPGGAGSDEQYF. CDR3 DNA sequence: TGTGCCAGCAGTCCCGGGGGGGCGGGGTCCGACGAGCAGTACTTC.

Turning to this clonotype: This probably arose from a read error, given a far larger clone one base away. The chain has TRBV7-2 and TRBJ2-1; D possibly corresponds to TRBD1 (6 bases). Trimming took 0 bases from V and 10 from J, leaving 19 bases between them. The CDR3 extends over 16 amino acids. Germline V gene data show CDR1 as SGHTA and CDR2 as FQGNSA. CDR3 sequence (DNA): TGTGCCAGCAGCTTAGCTCCCGGGACACTTTCCTACGAGCAGTTCTTC. This encodes CASSLAPGTLSYEQFF. Full variable domain (remainder filled in from reference TRBV7-2 and TRBJ2-1): GAGVSQSPSNKVTEKGKDVELRCDPISGHTALYWYRQSLGQGLEFLIYFQGNSAPDKSGLPSDRFSAERTGGSVSTLTIQRTQQEDSAVYLCASSLAPGTLSYEQFFGPGTRLTVL.

Many counts were recorded for this clonotype. The V and J genes are TRBV11-3 and TRBJ2-7, with D hard to call. CDR1 and CDR2 (germline): SGHNT, YENEEA. The CDR3 is made up of 15 amino acids. V lost 5 bases to trimming and J lost 0 bases, with 14 bases between them. CDR3 nucleotide sequence: TGTGCCAGCAGCCTAACATGGACGCGCTCCTACGAGCAGTACTTC. Its translation: CASSLTWTRSYEQYF.

This clonotype has just a few counts. Compared with germline, one end of the junction differs, possibly owing to a read error. The V and J genes are TRBV6-1 and TRBJ2-7, with D tentatively TRBD1 (6 bases). The CDR3 length is 14 residues. Germline loops: CDR1 MNHNS, CDR2 SASEGT. CDR3 DNA: TGTGCCAGCACCCTGGACAGTTATTCCTACGAGCAGCACTTC. Translated, it gives CASTLDSYSYEQHF.

Concerning this clonotype: It differs at one base from a far larger clone, so likely a read error. The CDR3 reads CASSLGGLAVHNEQFF. CDR3 in DNA: TGTGCCAGCAGCTTAGGGGGACTAGCGGTCCACAATGAGCAGTTCTTC. The V and J genes are TRBV11-2 and TRBJ2-1; 11 bases are a match to TRBD2. The J segment lost 5 bases and the V segment lost 1 base, leaving 4 bases of the junction unmatched. The CDR3 is made up of 16 amino acids. Germline lookup yields CDR1 SGHAT and CDR2 FQNNGV.

This clonotype occurred a few times. Only one base separates this from a far larger clonotype, so it likely reflects a read error. The chain is built from TRBV11-3 and TRBJ2-4, with unresolved D. In germline, CDR1 is SGHNT, CDR2 YENEEA. This CDR3 is built from 13 residues. CDR3 in DNA: TGTGCCAGCAGCTTAGAGTACTACAATGAGCAGCTCTTC. It specifies CASSLEYYNEQLF.

The V and J genes are TRBV19 and TRBJ2-7; D ambiguous. This CDR3 is 14 amino acids long. CDR1 is LNHDA and CDR2 is SQIVND in the germline V gene (reference sequence). The V end lost 7 bases, the J end lost 5 bases, and 18 bases lay between the germline ends. Here the CDR3 DNA reads TGTGCCAGTAAGGCTGAAGGTTCCCCGGACGAGCAGTACTTC. It is translated as CASKAEGSPDEQYF.

The chain has TRBV30 and TRBJ2-1, with unresolved D. V lost 2 bases to trimming and J lost 4 bases, with 9 bases between them. CDR3 size: 13 residues. Germline assignment: CDR1 GTSNPN and CDR2 SVGIG (reference sequence). CDR3 sequence: CAWSFVEYNEQFF. The CDR3 DNA follows: TGTGCCTGGAGTTTTGTGGAATACAATGAGCAGTTCTTC.

As concerns this clonotype: A far larger clone lies a single base away; this is likely a read error. V and J are TRBV28 and TRBJ2-1; weak D call: TRBD1 (6 bases). The germline CDR1 and CDR2 sequences are MDHEN and SYDVKM. This CDR3 region has 17 residues. The CDR3: CTSSSGASPGAYNEQFF. CDR3 DNA sequence: TGTACCAGCAGTTCGGGCGCTAGCCCAGGGGCCTACAATGAGCAGTTCTTC.

About this clonotype: Given a much more abundant clone one base away, this may be a read error. The chain couples TRBV3-1 to TRBJ1-3, with 8 bases matching TRBD1. The length of the CDR3 is 15 residues. The germline V gene has CDR1 LGHDT and CDR2 YNNKEL (reference sequence). CDR3 sequence: CASGQGSLPGNTLYF. CDR3 bases: TGTGCCAGCGGACAGGGATCACTTCCCGGAAACACCTTATATTTT.

The chain couples TRBV10-3 to TRBJ1-5, with TRBD1 matching over 9 bases. The V gene's germline CDR1 is ENHRY and CDR2 SYGVKD. Trimming took 3 bases from V and 1 from J; bases not matched to a gene: 1. The CDR3 consists of 15 residues. For the CDR3, the DNA is TGTGCCATCAGTGAACAGGGGGCGAGCAATCAGCCCCAGCATTTT. Protein: CAISEQGASNQPQHF.

This clonotype was seen at least ten times. The rearrangement joins TRBV6-1 to TRBJ1-2; possible D gene TRBD1, 5 bases. V gave up 6 bases and J gave up 6 bases, with 11 bases separating them. This CDR3 is 12 amino acids long. Germline values: CDR1 MNHNS, CDR2 SASEGT. The CDR3 DNA reads as TGTGCCAGCAGCGACCGACAGAATGGCTACACCTTC. Translating it yields CASSDRQNGYTF.

This clonotype was seen repeatedly, ten times or more. This chain joins TRBV27 and TRBJ2-2, with D perhaps TRBD2 (6 bases). The germline V and J ends were trimmed by 6 bases and 4 bases, with 18 bases remaining between them. This CDR3 region has 16 residues. CDR1 MNHEY and CDR2 SMNVEV come from the germline V gene (reference sequence). The DNA of the CDR3 is TGTGCCAGCAGAATTCCAATGGAGGGGAGCACCGGGGAGCTGTTTTTT. The encoded protein is CASRIPMEGSTGELFF.

This clonotype was recorded many times. The chain joins TRBV20-1 to TRBJ1-3, with D possibly TRBD1 on 5 matching bases. Trimming shortened V by 0 bases and J by 4 bases, and 10 bases separated the two germline ends. Germline CDR1 DFQATT, CDR2 SNEGSKA (reference sequence). The CDR3 has 14 residues. CDR3 DNA: TGCAGTGCTAGAGAAGGGGCAGGAGGAAACACCATATATTTT. Amino acid sequence: CSAREGAGGNTIYF.

This clonotype was recorded at least ten times. The J gene is TRBJ1-5, the V gene TRBV6-2 or TRBV6-3; 9 positions agree with TRBD1. V lost 6 bases and J lost 1; bases outside the gene matches: 7. Germline CDR1 and CDR2: MNHEY and SVGEGT. The length of the CDR3 is 16 residues. This chain's CDR3 is CASSERTGVSNQPQHF. In DNA, the CDR3 is TGTGCCAGCAGCGAGCGGACAGGGGTCAGCAATCAGCCCCAGCATTTT.

This clonotype appeared many times. V usage is TRBV19 and J usage is TRBJ2-7; 11 bases map to TRBD2. The V and J ends lost 4 bases and 5 bases, in that order; junction bases with no gene match: 13. This CDR3 has 17 residues. Germline V lookup: CDR1 LNHDA, CDR2 SQIVND (reference sequence). CDR3 region: CASSTPRLAGRSHEQYF. Written as DNA, the CDR3 is TGTGCCAGTAGTACTCCAAGACTAGCGGGAAGGTCGCACGAGCAGTACTTC.

This clonotype was recorded at least ten times. The chain uses TRBV20-1 and TRBJ2-7; D may correspond to TRBD1 or TRBD2 (5 bases each). Germline values: CDR1 DFQATT, CDR2 SNEGSKA (reference sequence). Trimming cost V 0 bases and J 3 bases, with 15 bases left between them. This CDR3 comprises 15 residues. The CDR3 sequence is CSARDSGGLGYEQYF. DNA for the CDR3: TGCAGTGCTAGAGATAGTGGGGGTTTGGGCTACGAGCAGTACTTC.

This clonotype was recorded at least ten times. CDR3 sequence reads: CASSKSSAIQETQYF. In nucleotides, the CDR3 is TGTGCCAGCAGCAAGTCGTCGGCGATCCAAGAGACCCAGTACTTC. J is TRBJ2-5 and V is TRBV9; no reliable D call. The CDR3 is 15 residues long. The V and J ends lost 4 bases and 1 base respectively, with 14 bases between them. The V gene's germline CDR1 is SGDLS and CDR2 YYNGEE.

The rearrangement links TRBV6-2 or TRBV6-3 to TRBJ2-1; tentative D call: TRBD1 (6 bases). Trimming removed 6 bases from V and 10 bases from J, with 10 bases in between. Germline V CDR1 and CDR2: MNHEY, SVGEGT. This CDR3 is built from 11 residues. CDR3 region: CASRTGYEQFF. DNA for the CDR3: TGTGCCAGCAGGACAGGCTACGAGCAGTTCTTC.

This clonotype was seen many times. This chain joins TRBV5-1 and TRBJ2-7, with TRBD1 matching 9 bases. The CDR3 sequence is 14 residues long. The ends lost 3 bases at V and 7 bases at J; junction bases unmatched: 8. The V gene's germline CDR1 is SGHRS and CDR2 YFSETQ. The CDR3 region is CASSSGGTGNEQYF. In DNA form, the CDR3 reads TGCGCCAGCAGCTCTGGGGGGACAGGGAATGAGCAGTACTTC. The full variable domain, completed using reference TRBV5-1 and TRBJ2-7, is KAGVTQTPRYLIKTRGQQVTLSCSPISGHRSVSWYQQTPGQGLQFLFEYFSETQRNKGNFPGRFSGRQFSNSRSEMNVSTLELGDSALYLCASSSGGTGNEQYFGPGTRLTVT.

This clonotype was found many times. The chain employs TRBV20-1 and TRBJ1-1; the match to TRBD1 covers 7 bases. Germline-derived CDR1 and CDR2 are DFQATT and SNEGSKA (reference sequence). Trimming removed 7 bases from V and 0 bases from J; junction bases left unmatched: 5. This CDR3 region has 13 residues. The DNA of the CDR3 is TGCAGTGTGACGGGACAGATGAACACTGAAGCTTTCTTT. Its translation is CSVTGQMNTEAFF.

This sequence joins TRBV20-1 and TRBJ2-1; 9 bases align to TRBD1. V lost 1 base, J lost 13 bases, and 11 bases stayed unmatched. The CDR3 is 14 residues long. The V gene's germline CDR1 is DFQATT and CDR2 SNEGSKA (reference sequence). The CDR3 nucleotides read TGCAGTGCTAGAGCCCTAGAGGGACAGGGACTACAGTTCTTC. Translation: CSARALEGQGLQFF.

The chain has TRBV2 and TRBJ2-7; possibly TRBD1 for D (6 bases). This CDR3 spans 13 amino acids. Germline loops: CDR1 SNHLY, CDR2 FYNNEI. With 6 bases removed from V and 1 base from J, the gap between germline ends came to 10 bases. CDR3 sequence (DNA): TGTGCCAGCAGGTGGGACACGTCCTACGAGCAGTACTTC. It yields the protein CASRWDTSYEQYF.

This clonotype was recorded at least ten times. The V and J genes are TRBV5-4 and TRBJ2-1, with 7 bases matching TRBD2. The germline CDR1 and CDR2 sequences are SGHNT and YYREEE (reference sequence). The V segment lost 0 bases and the J segment 8 bases; nucleotides outside the gene matches: 8. The CDR3 sequence is 15 residues long. In nucleotides, the CDR3 is TGTGCCAGCAGCTTGGCCGCGGGAGAGGTCTATGAGCAGTTCTTC. Its translation is CASSLAAGEVYEQFF. Looking up the rest from reference TRBV5-4 and TRBJ2-1 gives the full variable domain: ETGVTQSPTHLIKTRGQQVTLRCSSQSGHNTVSWYQQALGQGPQFIFQYYREEENGRGNFPPRFSGLQFPNYSSELNVNALELDDSALYLCASSLAAGEVYEQFFGPGTRLTVL.

V and J are TRBV7-9 and TRBJ2-1, with D perhaps TRBD2 (6 bases). The DNA end is more similar to TRBJ2-5, so the J call may be wrong. This CDR3 comprises 15 residues. Germline V gene data show CDR1 as SEHNR and CDR2 as FQNEAQ (reference sequence). The CDR3 spells CASSLAAGPEETQYF. The CDR3 DNA follows: TGTGCCAGCAGCTTAGCGGCGGGGCCAGAAGAGACCCAGTACTTC.

This clonotype was recorded at least ten times. The J gene is TRBJ2-7, the V gene TRBV3-1, with no clear D. V lost 1 base and J lost 5, with 6 bases in between. From germline, CDR1 is LGHDT and CDR2 YNNKEL (reference sequence). CDR3 length: 12 residues. The CDR3 coding sequence is TGTGCCAGCAGCCAAGGGGGAAACGAGCAGTACTTC. Its protein is CASSQGGNEQYF.

The sample holds many counts of this clonotype. The chain is built from TRBV14 and TRBJ2-7; D possibly corresponds to TRBD2 (5 bases). Trimming left V 0 bases short and J 0 bases short, with 9 bases between. The CDR3 sequence is 15 residues long. CDR1 is SGHDN and CDR2 is FVKESK in the germline V gene. CDR3 in amino acids: CASSQERGYSYEQYF. As DNA, the CDR3 is TGTGCCAGCAGCCAAGAGCGCGGGTACTCCTACGAGCAGTACTTC.

This clonotype was recorded a few times. J is TRBJ2-7 and V is TRBV10-2; no reliable D call. V gave up 10 bases and J gave up 7 bases, with 8 bases separating them. Germline V gene lookup returns CDR1 WSHSY and CDR2 SAAADI. The CDR3 extends over 9 amino acids. This CDR3 is CATGREQYF. The CDR3 nucleotides read TGCGCCACCGGCCGGGAGCAGTACTTC.

At least ten counts were recorded for this clonotype. This chain links TRBV7-9 with TRBJ1-5; 7 bases match TRBD1. This CDR3 contains 13 residues. The V and J ends lost 3 bases and 5 bases, in that order; junction bases with no gene match: 1. The germline V gene has CDR1 SEHNR and CDR2 FQNEAQ (reference sequence). The CDR3 DNA reads as TGTGCCAGCAGCTTCGGGACAGATCAGCCCCAGCATTTT. It yields the protein CASSFGTDQPQHF.